The 26 T cell receptor beta chains presented below share a single source sample, sequenced in a study of Ad26.COV2.S vaccination and SARS-CoV-2 variants. Treatment noted: some 20 received Ad26.COV2.S at low or high dose, single or two shots; several received placebo; per-sample allocation not given. All samples were drawn on day 63, counting from the first vaccine or placebo injection. Assay used: immunoSEQ multiplex PCR; TCRdb lists only in-frame clones, some missing. Altogether roughly 460,000 clones are present, about nine tenths being singletons, with the ten largest covering around 1.8%. The source was peripheral blood, collected in a trial of Ad26.COV2.S vaccine versus placebo. These receptors were collected from a person aged 18-65 years who received the Ad26.COV2.S COVID-19 vaccine or a placebo.

The gene calls are TRBV7-8 and TRBJ2-7, with a weak D call TRBD1 (6 bases). The germline V gene encodes CDR1 SGHVS and CDR2 FQNEAQ. Between the trimmed V and J ends, which lost 5 bases and 10 bases, there was a span of 12 bases. The CDR3 is 11 residues long. The DNA for the CDR3 is TGTGCCAGCAGCCAAGGACAGCTCCAGTACTTC. Protein sequence: CASSQGQLQYF.

The chain joins TRBV30 to TRBJ2-3; D might be TRBD2 (5 bases). V was pared by 1 base and J by 2 bases, with 13 bases between. This CDR3 has 15 residues. Germline CDR1 is GTSNPN and CDR2 is SVGIG (reference sequence). CDR3 sequence (DNA): TGTGCCTGGAGTGCCGGGATGGTCCCCACAGATACGCAGTATTTT. Encoded protein: CAWSAGMVPTDTQYF.

The J gene is TRBJ2-7, the V gene TRBV12-3 or TRBV12-4, with a tentative D call TRBD1 (5 bases). With 5 bases removed from V and 2 bases from J, the gap between germline ends came to 7 bases. The CDR3 spans 12 residues. The CDR3 DNA sequence: TGTGCCAGCAGTCCGGACACCTACGAGCAGTACTTC. As protein: CASSPDTYEQYF.

The chain combines TRBV28 with TRBJ2-3; 7 nucleotides match TRBD2. Trimming took 1 base from V and 10 from J; bases not matched to a gene: 2. Germline CDR1 is MDHEN and CDR2 is SYDVKM. The CDR3 consists of 12 residues. CDR3 DNA: TGTGCCAGCAGTTTATCGGGGGGTGCGCAGTATTTT. The encoded protein is CASSLSGGAQYF.

V usage is TRBV27 and J usage is TRBJ1-1; D is ambiguous. Trimming left V 3 bases short and J 1 base short, with 6 bases between. The germline V gene encodes CDR1 MNHEY and CDR2 SMNVEV (reference sequence). The CDR3 runs to 13 residues. CDR3 loop: CASSFNRNTEAFF. CDR3 coding DNA: TGTGCCAGCAGTTTTAACAGGAACACTGAAGCTTTCTTT.

The chain joins TRBV23-1 to TRBJ1-6; possibly TRBD1 for D (6 bases). TRBV23-1 is sorted into the ORF group, with uncertain function. The CDR3 extends over 17 amino acids. The V and J ends lost 7 bases and 5 bases respectively, with 21 bases between them. CDR3 amino acids: CASTTKDPGHNNSPLHF. In DNA, the CDR3 is TGCGCCAGCACCACAAAAGATCCGGGACATAATAATTCACCCCTCCACTTT.

The chain couples TRBV6-6 to TRBJ2-2; D is unresolved. CDR1 and CDR2 from the germline V gene are MNHNY and SVGAGI (reference sequence). This CDR3 spans 14 amino acids. Trimming removed 7 bases at V and 0 bases at J, with 9 bases between. Here the CDR3 reads CASKGGTNTGELFF. The CDR3, as DNA: TGTGCCAGCAAGGGCGGTACGAACACCGGGGAGCTGTTTTTT.

Here the CDR3 DNA reads TGTGCCAGCAGCCAACCGGGACAGGGGTACAATGAGCAGTTCTTC. It yields the protein CASSQPGQGYNEQFF. The rearrangement links TRBV7-3 to TRBJ2-1; 10 positions match TRBD1. With 5 bases clipped from V and 4 bases from J, the junction kept 5 bases outside the gene matches. The CDR3 loop spans 15 amino acids. Per the germline V gene, CDR1 is SGHTA and CDR2 is FQGTGA.

This clone has just one count. The V and J genes are TRBV11-1 and TRBJ2-3, with D perhaps given as TRBD1 or TRBD2 (5 bases each). Deletions cut 4 bases from V and 1 base from J, with 12 bases between. The CDR3 consists of 15 residues. Germline-derived CDR1 and CDR2 are SGHAT and FQDESV (reference sequence). The CDR3 coding sequence is TGTGCCAGCAGCTCAGGGACCCTCCGCACAGATACGCAGTATTTT. This translates into CASSSGTLRTDTQYF.

This clone was observed a single time. The chain couples TRBV9 to TRBJ2-3; possibly TRBD1 for D (6 bases). The CDR3 spans 15 residues. V was shortened by 3 bases and J by 1 base, with 12 bases between the two germline ends. Germline V CDR1 and CDR2: SGDLS, YYNGEE. The CDR3 nucleotides are TGTGCCAGCAGCGCAGGGGACACCCGCACAGATACGCAGTATTTT. Translation: CASSAGDTRTDTQYF. The entire variable domain, with the rest obtained from reference TRBV9 and TRBJ2-3, is as follows: DSGVTQTPKHLITATGQRVTLRCSPRSGDLSVYWYQQSLDQGLQFLIQYYNGEERAKGNILERFSAQQFPDLHSELNLSSLELGDSALYFCASSAGDTRTDTQYFGPGTRLTVL.

J is TRBJ2-1 and V is TRBV11-2; 11 bases match TRBD1. This CDR3 region has 17 residues. Per the germline V gene, CDR1 is SGHAT and CDR2 is FQNNGV. V shed 4 bases and J 0 bases; nucleotides not matched to a gene: 5. Written as DNA, the CDR3 is TGTGCCAGCAGCTGGGGACAGGGGGGAAGCTCCTACAATGAGCAGTTCTTC. Translating it yields CASSWGQGGSSYNEQFF.

V usage is TRBV18 and J usage is TRBJ2-5, with TRBD1 identical over 9 bases. This CDR3 has 18 amino acids. Germline CDR1 reads KGHSH; CDR2 reads LQKENI. The V and J ends lost 2 bases and 1 base, in that order; junction bases with no gene match: 11. CDR3 region: CASSPWRDRVSSQETQYF. CDR3 nucleotide sequence: TGTGCCAGCTCACCATGGAGGGACAGGGTATCAAGCCAAGAGACCCAGTACTTC.

The chain links TRBV28 to TRBJ1-1; maybe TRBD1 (5 bases). The CDR3 has 13 amino acids. CDR1 is MDHEN and CDR2 is SYDVKM in the germline V gene. Trimming removed 3 bases from V and 7 bases from J, with 12 bases in between. The CDR3 protein is CASSFGRVSEAFF. In DNA, the CDR3 is TGTGCCAGCAGTTTTGGCAGGGTGAGTGAAGCTTTCTTT. Based on the CDR3 plus reference TRBV28 and TRBJ1-1, the full variable domain is DVKVTQSSRYLVKRTGEKVFLECVQDMDHENMFWYRQDPGLGLRLIYFSYDVKMKEKGDIPEGYSVSREKKERFSLILESASTNQTSMYLCASSFGRVSEAFFGQGTRLTVV.

The chain couples TRBV7-3 to TRBJ2-7; tentative D call: TRBD2 (5 bases). Germline V gene sequence: CDR1 SGHTA, CDR2 FQGTGA. Trimming took 6 bases from V and 6 from J, leaving 15 bases between them. CDR3 size: 13 residues. The CDR3 loop reads CASSLILASEQYF. The CDR3 region has the DNA TGTGCCAGCAGTCTGATCCTAGCTTCCGAGCAGTACTTC.

The chain joins TRBV7-2 to TRBJ1-2; possibly TRBD1 for D (5 bases). CDR1 and CDR2 from the germline V gene are SGHTA and FQGNSA. V lost 4 bases to trimming and J lost 3 bases, with 12 bases between them. The CDR3 length is 14 residues. This CDR3 is CASSWQGIDYGYTF. DNA of the CDR3: TGTGCCAGCAGCTGGCAGGGTATTGACTATGGCTACACCTTC.

This clone was detected a few times. For the CDR3, the DNA is TGTGCCAGCAAGTTAGAGAGTAACACTGAAGCTTTCTTT. Protein product: CASKLESNTEAFF. This chain joins TRBV2 and TRBJ1-1, with unresolved D. Trimming stripped 7 bases from V and 2 bases from J, with 11 bases between. CDR3 size: 13 residues. The germline CDR1 and CDR2 sequences are SNHLY and FYNNEI.

The rearrangement uses TRBV29-1 and TRBJ1-4, with 7 bases identical to TRBD1. This CDR3 is built from 12 residues. V was pared by 8 bases and J by 8 bases, with 8 bases of the junction left unmatched. Germline V CDR1 and CDR2: SQVTM, ANQGSEA. Written as DNA, the CDR3 is TGCAGCTATCCACAGGGGTGGGAAAAACTGTTTTTT. It specifies CSYPQGWEKLFF.

The rearrangement joins TRBV5-1 to TRBJ2-1, with 15 bases fitting TRBD2. The CDR3 runs 20 residues. The V gene's germline CDR1 is SGHRS and CDR2 YFSETQ. The ends lost 0 bases at V and 0 bases at J; junction bases unmatched: 7. CDR3 sequence (DNA): TGCGCCAGCAGCTTGGCCTGGGGGACTAGCGGGAGGAGCTCCTACAATGAGCAGTTCTTC. Residues: CASSLAWGTSGRSSYNEQFF.

V gene TRBV5-1 combines with J gene TRBJ1-3; D is unclear. Trimming stripped 5 bases from V and 0 bases from J, with 12 bases between. The germline V gene encodes CDR1 SGHRS and CDR2 YFSETQ. The CDR3 runs to 15 residues. Written as DNA, the CDR3 is TGCGCCAGCAGAGCGGACCCCAGCTCTGGAAACACCATATATTTT. Translated: CASRADPSSGNTIYF.

The V gene is TRBV7-2, the J gene TRBJ1-1; D not resolved. The CDR3 runs to 14 residues. The V gene's germline CDR1 is SGHTA and CDR2 FQGNSA. V was trimmed by 1 base and J by 1 base, leaving 7 bases between them. In DNA form, the CDR3 reads TGTGCCAGCAGCTTAGGAGGGTCGAACACTGAAGCTTTCTTT. Translating it yields CASSLGGSNTEAFF.

The chain employs TRBV19 and TRBJ2-1, with 8 bases matching TRBD1. Germline lookup yields CDR1 LNHDA and CDR2 SQIVND (reference sequence). The CDR3 loop spans 13 amino acids. The V segment lost 1 base and the J segment 9 bases; nucleotides outside the gene matches: 2. Here the CDR3 DNA reads TGTGCCAGTAGTATAGCCGACAGGGGTGAGCAGTTCTTC. Protein: CASSIADRGEQFF.

This clone is a singleton in its sample. The genes are TRBV3-1 (or the pseudogene TRBV3-2) and TRBJ1-2; the D gene is possibly TRBD1 (5 bases). Trimming removed 0 bases at V and 3 bases at J, with 14 bases between. The CDR3 totals 16 residues. CDR1 and CDR2 from the germline V gene are LGHDT and YNNKEL (reference sequence). Here the CDR3 reads CASSQEVDKGYYGYTF. The CDR3 nucleotides are TGTGCCAGCAGCCAAGAGGTGGACAAGGGTTACTATGGCTACACCTTC.

The V call is TRBV2, the J call TRBJ2-1; no clear D. Germline lookup yields CDR1 SNHLY and CDR2 FYNNEI. V dropped 6 bases and J dropped 7 bases, with 7 bases sitting between them. The CDR3 runs to 11 residues. The CDR3 DNA reads as TGTGCCAGCAGCGCCATAAATGAGCAGTTCTTC. This encodes CASSAINEQFF.

This clone was seen a handful of times. The chain combines TRBV12-3 or TRBV12-4 with TRBJ2-1; no clear D. The CDR3 contains 11 residues. The germline V and J ends were trimmed by 5 bases and 4 bases, with 3 bases remaining between them. This CDR3 is CASSVYNEQFF. CDR3 in DNA: TGTGCCAGCAGTGTATACAATGAGCAGTTCTTC.

The chain links TRBV5-1 to TRBJ1-3; no clear D gene. The CDR3 consists of 13 residues. With 0 bases removed from V and 4 bases from J, the gap between germline ends came to 5 bases. Germline CDR1 and CDR2: SGHRS and YFSETQ. CDR3: CASSLAPGNTIYF. In DNA, the CDR3 is TGCGCCAGCAGCTTGGCTCCGGGAAACACCATATATTTT.

The chain is built from TRBV19 and TRBJ2-1; TRBD1 might be the D (6 bases). The CDR3 consists of 14 residues. The V gene lost 5 bases and the J gene lost 5 bases, with 13 bases spanning the gap. Germline V gene lookup returns CDR1 LNHDA and CDR2 SQIVND (reference sequence). The CDR3 loop reads CASSQWTVNNEQFF. CDR3 in DNA: TGTGCCAGTAGTCAATGGACAGTAAACAATGAGCAGTTCTTC.